A single sample is the source of the 25 T cell receptor beta chains below, sequenced in a study of shared clonotypes between healthy human individuals. Some clones are missing from TCRdb's copy, which holds only in-frame ones; the method was immunoSEQ multiplex PCR. The repertoire holds a few million clones, with roughly 93% as singletons. Sample: naive CD4+ T cells from PBMCs. The subset: CD45RA+ positively selected. Receptors originate from a man between 18 and 35 years old in good health. Some clones in this sample may be carry-over from other donors' samples.

A few counts support this clone. This chain joins TRBV2 and TRBJ1-5; 9 nucleotides agree with TRBD1. CDR3 size: 14 residues. The germline gives CDR1 SNHLY, CDR2 FYNNEI. Germline trimming cut 6 bases from V and 2 bases from J; bases unmatched to any gene: 2. CDR3 sequence (DNA): TGTGCCAGCAGGGACAGGGGCGGCAATCAGCCCCAGCATTTT. Its protein is CASRDRGGNQPQHF.

The V call is TRBV18, the J call TRBJ1-2; 10 bases match TRBD1. The germline CDR1 and CDR2 sequences are KGHSH and LQKENI. CDR3 size: 16 residues. With V trimmed by 4 bases and J by 0 bases, 5 bases remained unmatched. The DNA for the CDR3 is TGTGCCAGCTCACTGGGACAGGGGTCTTCTAACTATGGCTACACCTTC. The encoded protein is CASSLGQGSSNYGYTF.

The rearrangement joins TRBV7-9 to TRBJ2-3; 9 nucleotides line up with TRBD2. The J segment lost 5 bases and the V segment lost 0 bases, leaving 9 bases of the junction unmatched. Per the germline V gene, CDR1 is SEHNR and CDR2 is FQNEAQ (reference sequence). This CDR3 has 17 residues. In DNA form, the CDR3 reads TGTGCCAGCAGCTTAGCGGAAGGCGGGAGGGCTGGAGATACGCAGTATTTT. Translating it yields CASSLAEGGRAGDTQYF.

The V gene is TRBV18, the J gene TRBJ2-4, with TRBD1 identical over 7 bases. V lost 0 bases, J lost 4 bases, and 3 bases stayed unmatched. CDR1 KGHSH and CDR2 LQKENI come from the germline V gene. The CDR3 is 15 residues long. This CDR3 is CASSPPGGTKNIQYF. CDR3 coding DNA: TGTGCCAGCTCACCACCAGGGGGCACGAAAAACATTCAGTACTTC.

The V gene is TRBV4-3, the J gene TRBJ2-1; a weak D match, TRBD1 (5 bases). The CDR3 is 16 residues long. Germline V gives CDR1 LGHNA, CDR2 YSLEER. The V end was cut by 1 base, the J end by 5 bases, with 15 bases between. CDR3 sequence reads: CASSQAPWGINNEQFF. The CDR3 DNA is TGCGCCAGCAGCCAAGCGCCGTGGGGCATCAACAATGAGCAGTTCTTC.

The rearrangement joins TRBV27 to TRBJ2-1; 10 nucleotides line up with TRBD2. Germline loops: CDR1 MNHEY, CDR2 SMNVEV (reference sequence). CDR3 length: 18 residues. V trimming: 10 bases; J trimming: 10 bases; junction bases outside the gene matches: 25. CDR3: CATLPLAGVRVSLGEQFF. CDR3 nucleotide sequence: TGTGCCACACTCCCCCTAGCGGGAGTTAGGGTGTCCCTTGGAGAGCAGTTCTTC.

This chain connects TRBV2 to TRBJ2-7; D uncertain. The ends were cut back, 6 bases at V and 5 bases at J, with 17 bases in the middle. This CDR3 has 14 amino acids. Germline V gives CDR1 SNHLY, CDR2 FYNNEI. CDR3 sequence: CASSATMTVHEQYF. CDR3 coding DNA: TGTGCCAGCAGCGCTACCATGACGGTCCACGAGCAGTACTTC.

This chain connects TRBV28 to TRBJ1-2, with 9 bases aligning to TRBD1. Germline CDR1 is MDHEN and CDR2 is SYDVKM. The CDR3 has 16 residues. V was clipped by 1 base and J by 6 bases; unmatched bases: 9. For the CDR3, the DNA is TGTGCCAGCAGTTTATTACCGGGACAGGGAGAAGATGGCTACACCTTC. Its protein is CASSLLPGQGEDGYTF.

This sequence joins TRBV11-2 and TRBJ2-7, with TRBD1 matching 7 bases. Germline CDR1 reads SGHAT; CDR2 reads FQNNGV. This CDR3 contains 14 residues. V shed 4 bases, J shed 3 bases, and the junction held 6 bases outside the gene matches. CDR3 protein: CASSSGQVLYEQYF. The CDR3 DNA is TGTGCCAGCAGCTCCGGACAGGTTCTCTACGAGCAGTACTTC.

The chain combines TRBV5-6 with TRBJ2-6; unclear D gene. Germline CDR1 and CDR2: SGHDT and YYEEEE. The CDR3 totals 17 residues. V was trimmed by 3 bases and J by 0 bases, leaving 13 bases between them. This CDR3 reads CASSSRHSLSGANVLTF. CDR3 sequence (DNA): TGTGCCAGCAGCTCACGACACTCCCTCTCTGGGGCCAACGTCCTGACTTTC.

This chain uses TRBV7-3 with TRBJ2-1, with 11 bases matching TRBD2. This CDR3 contains 14 residues. V lost 5 bases and J lost 10; bases outside the gene matches: 7. The germline CDR1 and CDR2 sequences are SGHTA and FQGTGA. The chain's CDR3 is CASSPIRTSGEQFF. CDR3 bases: TGTGCCAGCAGCCCAATACGGACTAGCGGGGAGCAGTTCTTC.

CDR3 region: CASSLDTQYF. The DNA for the CDR3 is TGTGCCAGCAGTTTGGATACGCAGTATTTT. The J gene is TRBJ2-3, the V gene TRBV28; D gene uncertain. Germline V lookup: CDR1 MDHEN, CDR2 SYDVKM. The CDR3 runs to 10 residues. Trimming stripped 3 bases from V and 6 bases from J, with 1 base between.

This chain joins TRBV7-3 and TRBJ2-1; D perhaps matches TRBD2 (6 bases). V lost 4 bases to trimming and J lost 6 bases, with 10 bases between them. The CDR3 is 13 residues long. Per the germline V gene, CDR1 is SGHTA and CDR2 is FQGTGA. The CDR3 DNA follows: TGTGCCAGCAGCTGGCGGGGAGGCAATGAGCAGTTCTTC. Its translation: CASSWRGGNEQFF.

Only one count was recorded for this clone. V and J are TRBV28 and TRBJ2-4, with D perhaps matching TRBD1 (5 bases). The V end was cut by 5 bases, the J end by 0 bases, with 11 bases between. Germline-derived CDR1 and CDR2 are MDHEN and SYDVKM. The CDR3 sequence is 15 residues long. The CDR3 DNA reads as TGTGCCAGCAGTGTCAGGGTTCTAGCCAAAAACATTCAGTACTTC. It codes for CASSVRVLAKNIQYF. Variable domain in full (rest from reference TRBV28 and TRBJ2-4): DVKVTQSSRYLVKRTGEKVFLECVQDMDHENMFWYRQDPGLGLRLIYFSYDVKMKEKGDIPEGYSVSREKKERFSLILESASTNQTSMYLCASSVRVLAKNIQYFGAGTRLSVL.

The gene calls are TRBV9 and TRBJ1-4; 9 positions match TRBD1. Per germline, CDR1 SGDLS and CDR2 YYNGEE. CDR3 length equals 18 residues. Trimming at V came to 0 bases and at J to 8 bases, leaving 14 bases not matched to a gene. The CDR3 reads CASSVALSTGTGLEKLFF. CDR3 coding DNA: TGTGCCAGCAGCGTAGCACTATCGACCGGGACAGGGCTCGAAAAACTGTTTTTT.

The rearrangement joins TRBV13 to TRBJ2-7; D assignment may be TRBD1 or TRBD2 (5 bases each). The CDR3 loop spans 14 amino acids. Trimming left V 2 bases short and J 2 bases short, with 10 bases between. Germline assignment: CDR1 PRHDT and CDR2 FYEKMQ (reference sequence). The CDR3 nucleotides are TGTGCCAGCAGCTTACGCAGGGACGCCTACGAGCAGTACTTC. Amino acid sequence: CASSLRRDAYEQYF.

This chain links TRBV6-1 with TRBJ1-2; 9 nucleotides align to TRBD1. The CDR3 covers 14 residues. V trimming: 7 bases; J trimming: 3 bases; junction bases outside the gene matches: 6. Germline lookup yields CDR1 MNHNS and CDR2 SASEGT. Here the CDR3 reads CASIGQGLHYGYTF. In DNA form, the CDR3 reads TGTGCCAGCATCGGACAGGGGCTGCACTATGGCTACACCTTC.

The chain combines TRBV11-2 with TRBJ2-7, with D possibly being TRBD1 (6 bases). The germline V gene encodes CDR1 SGHAT and CDR2 FQNNGV. This CDR3 has 14 residues. The germline V and J ends were trimmed by 6 bases and 2 bases, with 14 bases remaining between them. The CDR3 sequence is CASRRTGSTYEQYF. Here the CDR3 DNA reads TGTGCCAGCAGACGCACAGGGAGTACCTACGAGCAGTACTTC.

V usage is TRBV5-1 and J usage is TRBJ2-3, with D perhaps matching TRBD2 (6 bases). Germline V gene data show CDR1 as SGHRS and CDR2 as YFSETQ. The CDR3 totals 14 residues. The germline V and J ends were trimmed by 1 base and 5 bases, with 11 bases remaining between them. DNA for the CDR3: TGCGCCAGCAGCTTGATGACTAGGGGAGATACGCAGTATTTT. Translating it yields CASSLMTRGDTQYF.

This clone has a single count. The V call is TRBV19, the J call TRBJ1-5; D is perhaps TRBD1 (6 bases). The germline gives CDR1 LNHDA, CDR2 SQIVND (reference sequence). Trimming pared 5 bases from V and 5 bases from J, leaving 13 bases between. The CDR3 runs 14 residues. Written as DNA, the CDR3 is TGTGCCAGTAGTTCGGGGGCCATTTATCAGCCCCAGCATTTT. Its protein product is CASSSGAIYQPQHF.

This clone was seen more than once but under ten times. The same CDR3 can be traced to other DNA sequences in this sample. This chain links TRBV29-1 with TRBJ1-1; D not resolved. CDR1 SQVTM and CDR2 ANQGSEA come from the germline V gene. This CDR3 comprises 11 residues. Trimming took off 4 bases at V and 1 base at J, with 4 bases between the two ends. The CDR3 region has the DNA TGCAGCGTTGGTCAGAACACTGAAGCTTTCTTT. Amino acids: CSVGQNTEAFF.

V gene TRBV27 combines with J gene TRBJ1-5, with 11 positions matching TRBD1. This CDR3 is built from 15 residues. J gave up 6 bases and V 6 bases, and 7 bases lay outside the gene matches. CDR1 MNHEY and CDR2 SMNVEV come from the germline V gene (reference sequence). CDR3 coding DNA: TGTGCCAGCAGGACTGGACAGGGGGCGGGTCAGCCCCAGCATTTT. This encodes CASRTGQGAGQPQHF.

The gene calls are TRBV4-3 and TRBJ2-5; 10 bases match TRBD1. Germline values: CDR1 LGHNA, CDR2 YSLEER. The CDR3 spans 17 residues. Trimming at V came to 4 bases and at J to 5 bases, leaving 13 bases not matched to a gene. In DNA, the CDR3 is TGCGCCAGCAGCCGCAACCCCCCGACAGGGGGCATGGAGACCCAGTACTTC. Encoded protein: CASSRNPPTGGMETQYF.

The chain uses TRBV6-1 and TRBJ2-4; perhaps TRBD1 as D (5 bases). V was clipped by 4 bases and J by 0 bases, with 10 bases between them. CDR1 MNHNS and CDR2 SASEGT come from the germline V gene. The CDR3 sequence is 15 residues long. The DNA for the CDR3 is TGTGCCAGCAGTGGACAGATCCTAGCCAAAAACATTCAGTACTTC. Its protein is CASSGQILAKNIQYF.

This clone was picked up a small number of times. The chain recombines TRBV10-3 with TRBJ1-1; D unclear. The germline V gene has CDR1 ENHRY and CDR2 SYGVKD. V dropped 0 bases and J dropped 5 bases, with 4 bases sitting between them. The CDR3 runs to 12 residues. Here the CDR3 reads CAISESRTEAFF. CDR3 sequence (DNA): TGTGCCATCAGTGAGTCGAGGACTGAAGCTTTCTTT.